The 15 T cell receptor beta chains below come from one sample, sequenced in a study of blood T cell repertoires in COVID-19. The protocol was immunoSEQ multiplex PCR, while the TCRdb copy is restricted to in-frame clones and leaves out a portion. This table has 75,000 to 90,000 clones, over 70% appearing once. The sequenced sample was peripheral blood. The receptors were gathered from a woman in her thirties or forties with active or convalescent COVID-19.

V usage is TRBV7-9 and J usage is TRBJ2-2, with 9 bases that match TRBD1. CDR3 size: 15 residues. J lost 4 bases, V lost 4 bases, and 4 bases had no gene match. CDR1 is SEHNR and CDR2 is FQNEAQ in the germline V gene (reference sequence). CDR3 residues: CASSSGQGATGELFF. CDR3 sequence (DNA): TGTGCCAGCAGCTCGGGACAGGGAGCCACCGGGGAGCTGTTTTTT.

V gene TRBV6-5 combines with J gene TRBJ2-7, with D possibly matching TRBD1 (6 bases). Trimming stripped 5 bases from V and 3 bases from J, with 11 bases between. The CDR3 consists of 13 residues. CDR1 and CDR2 (germline): MNHEY, SVGAGI. The CDR3 DNA reads TGTGCCAGCAGTACGGACAGAGGCTACGAGCAGTACTTC. Translating it yields CASSTDRGYEQYF.

The chain links TRBV27 to TRBJ1-6, with a possible D match to TRBD1 (5 bases). CDR1 is MNHEY, CDR2 SMNVEV, per germline (reference sequence). The CDR3 is 13 residues long. With 4 bases removed from V and 9 bases from J, the gap between germline ends came to 10 bases. The CDR3 DNA reads TGTGCCAGCAGTTACAGGCTTAGTTCACCCCTCCACTTT. Amino acid sequence: CASSYRLSSPLHF.

This sequence joins TRBV24-1 and TRBJ1-2; 7 positions agree with TRBD1. V shed 3 bases and J 6 bases; nucleotides not matched to a gene: 6. The CDR3 sequence is 14 residues long. From germline, CDR1 is KGHDR and CDR2 SFDVKD. The CDR3 protein is CATSDHTGDHGYTF. The CDR3 DNA is TGTGCCACCAGTGATCATACAGGGGACCATGGCTACACCTTC.

The chain carries TRBV6-5 and TRBJ2-7; the D is unclear. This CDR3 comprises 13 residues. With 2 bases removed from V and 6 bases from J, the gap between germline ends came to 11 bases. Per germline, CDR1 MNHEY and CDR2 SVGAGI. The CDR3 protein is CASSYHSPGEQYF. The DNA of the CDR3 is TGTGCCAGCAGTTACCACTCCCCAGGCGAGCAGTACTTC.

This clone showed up just once. The chain is built from TRBV4-2 and TRBJ1-1, with a possible D match to TRBD1 (5 bases). The CDR3 is 13 amino acids. The germline V and J ends were trimmed by 4 bases and 1 base, with 7 bases remaining between them. Germline V gene lookup returns CDR1 LGHNA and CDR2 YNFKEQ. CDR3 nucleotide sequence: TGTGCCAGCAGCCGCGGGGGGAACACTGAAGCTTTCTTT. It codes for CASSRGGNTEAFF.

This clone was observed once. The gene calls are TRBV5-5 and TRBJ2-7, with 8 bases identical to TRBD1. This CDR3 has 15 amino acids. Germline trimming cut 0 bases from V and 3 bases from J; bases unmatched to any gene: 5. Per germline, CDR1 SGHKS and CDR2 YYEKEE (reference sequence). CDR3 region: CASSLARGPYYEQYF. The CDR3 nucleotides read TGTGCCAGCAGCTTGGCCAGGGGGCCCTACTACGAGCAGTACTTC.

The J gene is TRBJ2-7, the V gene TRBV29-1; D is uncertain. Trimming cost V 3 bases and J 5 bases, with 14 bases left between them. The germline V gene encodes CDR1 SQVTM and CDR2 ANQGSEA. The CDR3 loop spans 13 amino acids. For the CDR3, the DNA is TGCAGCGTTGAGTCCGGTACGCGCAACGAGCAGTACTTC. This codes for CSVESGTRNEQYF.

For the CDR3, the DNA is TGTGCCAGCATAAGACAGGGCTATAATTCACCCCTCCACTTT. This gives the protein CASIRQGYNSPLHF. This chain uses TRBV6-6 with TRBJ1-6; 7 nucleotides line up with TRBD1. CDR1 and CDR2 (germline): MNHNY, SVGAGI (reference sequence). With 7 bases clipped from V and 3 bases from J, the junction kept 3 bases outside the gene matches. This CDR3 has 14 residues.

This chain connects TRBV4-2 to TRBJ2-5; perhaps TRBD2 as D (6 bases). The V and J ends lost 1 base and 2 bases respectively, with 8 bases between them. Looked up from germline, CDR1 is LGHNA and CDR2 is YNFKEQ. The CDR3 has 14 residues. Here the CDR3 reads CASSQGGVQETQYF. The CDR3, as DNA: TGTGCCAGCAGCCAAGGCGGGGTTCAAGAGACCCAGTACTTC.

This sequence joins TRBV6-5 and TRBJ1-2; TRBD1 might be the D (5 bases). Between the trimmed V and J ends, which lost 0 bases and 8 bases, there was a span of 7 bases. The germline V gene has CDR1 MNHEY and CDR2 SVGAGI. CDR3 length: 12 amino acids. The CDR3: CASSYSGLGYTF. CDR3 in DNA: TGTGCCAGCAGTTACTCGGGGCTAGGCTACACCTTC.

This chain connects TRBV4-3 to TRBJ1-2, with D hard to call. Germline CDR1 reads LGHNA; CDR2 reads YSLEER. Trimming left V 0 bases short and J 8 bases short, with 16 bases between. This CDR3 region has 15 residues. The CDR3 nucleotides are TGCGCCAGCAGCCAAGAAGGTCAGAGTCGGGTCGGCTACACCTTC. This gives the protein CASSQEGQSRVGYTF.

The chain links TRBV3-1 (or the pseudogene TRBV3-2) to TRBJ1-2; 7 nucleotides align to TRBD1. Germline V gene data show CDR1 as LGHDT and CDR2 as YNNKEL (reference sequence). CDR3 length: 15 residues. Unmatched junction bases numbered 7, after V lost 4 bases and J lost 2 bases. This CDR3 is CASSPSGQINYGYTF. The CDR3 DNA reads as TGTGCCAGCAGCCCATCGGGACAGATAAACTATGGCTACACCTTC.

This clone was seen just once. As DNA, the CDR3 is TGTGCCAGCAGCCCGAACCGGGACAGCCCTGAGCAGTACTTC. Amino acids: CASSPNRDSPEQYF. The V gene is TRBV7-3, the J gene TRBJ2-7; 7 positions agree with TRBD1. Germline trimming cut 5 bases from V and 7 bases from J; bases unmatched to any gene: 11. CDR3 length equals 14 residues. Germline V gives CDR1 SGHTA, CDR2 FQGTGA.

J is TRBJ2-2 and V is TRBV6-2 or TRBV6-3; TRBD2 matches 10 bases. Unmatched junction bases numbered 6, after V lost 0 bases and J lost 5 bases. Germline lookup yields CDR1 MNHEY and CDR2 SVGEGT. The CDR3 covers 17 residues. The CDR3 protein is CASSYSFTSGKTGELFF. The CDR3 region has the DNA TGTGCCAGCAGTTACTCCTTTACTAGCGGGAAAACCGGGGAGCTGTTTTTT.